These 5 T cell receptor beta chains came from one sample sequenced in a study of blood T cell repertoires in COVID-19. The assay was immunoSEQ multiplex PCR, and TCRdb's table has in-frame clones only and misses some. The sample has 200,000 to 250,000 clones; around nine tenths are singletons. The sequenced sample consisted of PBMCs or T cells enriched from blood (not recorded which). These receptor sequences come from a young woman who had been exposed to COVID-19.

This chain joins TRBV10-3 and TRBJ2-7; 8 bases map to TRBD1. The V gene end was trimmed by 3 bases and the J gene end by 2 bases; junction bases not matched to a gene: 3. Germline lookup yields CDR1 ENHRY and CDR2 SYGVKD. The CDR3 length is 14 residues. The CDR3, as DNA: TGTGCCATCAGTGACGGACAGGGTCCCTACGAGCAGTACTTC. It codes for CAISDGQGPYEQYF.

The CDR3 DNA reads TGTGCCAGCTCACCCGCCGGGGGGTCGATGAACACTGAAGCTTTCTTT. Translated: CASSPAGGSMNTEAFF. V usage is TRBV18 and J usage is TRBJ1-1, with a tentative D call TRBD1 (5 bases). V was shortened by 3 bases and J by 0 bases, with 14 bases between the two germline ends. The germline V gene has CDR1 KGHSH and CDR2 LQKENI. This CDR3 spans 16 amino acids.

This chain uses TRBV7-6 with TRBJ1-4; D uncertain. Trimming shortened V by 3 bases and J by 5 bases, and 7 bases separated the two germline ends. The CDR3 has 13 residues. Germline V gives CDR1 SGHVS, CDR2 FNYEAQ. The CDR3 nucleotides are TGTGCCAGCAGCTTCTCCAGGAATGAAAAACTGTTTTTT. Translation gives CASSFSRNEKLFF.

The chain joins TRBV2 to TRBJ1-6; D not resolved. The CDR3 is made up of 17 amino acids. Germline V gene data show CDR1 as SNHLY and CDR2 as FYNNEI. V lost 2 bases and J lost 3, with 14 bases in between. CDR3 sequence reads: CASSETPPPVYNSPLHF. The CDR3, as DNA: TGTGCCAGCAGTGAAACCCCTCCACCGGTCTATAATTCACCCCTCCACTTT.

This CDR3 is CASSRPGTYEQYF. The CDR3 DNA reads TGTGCCAGCAGCCGGCCGGGGACCTACGAGCAGTACTTC. The chain carries TRBV7-2 and TRBJ2-7; D might be TRBD2 (5 bases). The CDR3 totals 13 residues. Looked up from germline, CDR1 is SGHTA and CDR2 is FQGNSA. V lost 5 bases and J 2 bases, leaving 10 bases between the germline ends.